This T cell receptor (beta chain) was identified in a study of blood T cell repertoires in COVID-19. Study in general: Acute and convalescent COVID-19 samples came from the United States, Italy and Spain. Sources were T cells, B-cell-depleted T cells, or PBMCs; the material itself was cDNA or gDNA.

As processed by the authors: It was from reference gene primer amplification that nucleated cell counts were estimated. Libraries were prepared by immunoSEQ multiplex PCR; TCRdb keeps only in-frame clonotypes and omits some of them. V and J calls plus clone size are reproduced from that table; the DNA served to infer D and trimming. The table includes about 100,000 clones, about nine tenths detected once. J gave up 6 bases and V 9 bases, and 6 bases lay outside the gene matches. CDR1 is MNHEY, CDR2 SVGAGI, per germline. The CDR3 covers 12 residues. The sample taken for sequencing was peripheral blood. The receptor was derived from a man between 70 and 80 years old with acute or convalescent COVID-19. The chain uses TRBV6-5 and TRBJ2-7; 9 nucleotides match TRBD1. Here the CDR3 reads CASRTGVREQYF. DNA of the CDR3: TGTGCCAGTCGGACAGGGGTGCGCGAGCAGTACTTC.